This T cell receptor (beta chain) is drawn from a study of blood T cell repertoires in COVID-19. Patients at the Seattle site were enrolled during active infection and followed longitudinally. This CDR3 has 17 residues. V lost 1 base to trimming and J lost 0 bases, with 17 bases between them. Only in-frame clones appear in the TCRdb table, and some are missing; sequencing was by immunoSEQ multiplex PCR. The sample lists approximately 44,000 clones, just over 90% occurring once. This sequence joins TRBV5-7 and TRBJ2-7; TRBD1 might be the D (5 bases). TRBV5-7 is sorted into the ORF group, with uncertain function. This receptor was identified in a man in his forties or fifties with COVID-19, enrolled during active disease. The specimen was peripheral blood. The CDR3 DNA follows: TGTGCCAGCAGCTTGACCGGTCGTGGGGCGGCCTCCTACGAGCAGTACTTC. Protein: CASSLTGRGAASYEQYF.